The rows below give T cell receptor beta chains drawn from one sample of a study of blood T cell repertoires in COVID-19. The method was immunoSEQ multiplex PCR; TCRdb's version includes in-frame clones alone and lacks a portion of them. The sample includes tens of thousands of clones, over 75% of them seen just once. Specimen: peripheral blood. These receptors all come from a human donor in a cohort sampled during active COVID-19. Both conserved end residues are part of each CDR3. The D gene is left open where the match is weak. Clone size, where shown, is once, few, many, or a class for clones that have expanded.

v_gene: TRBV10-3; d_gene: TRBD1; abundance: -; j_gene: TRBJ1-4; CDR3aa: CAISDPPGTGINEKLFF; CDR3nt: TGTGCCATCAGTGACCCACCCGGGACAGGGATTAATGAAAAACTGTTTTTT
v_gene: TRBV27; d_gene: TRBD1; abundance: -; j_gene: TRBJ1-5; CDR3aa: CASRIQGANRDQPQHF; CDR3nt: TGTGCCAGCCGAATCCAGGGGGCAAATCGGGATCAGCCCCAGCATTTT
v_gene: TRBV9; d_gene: TRBD1; abundance: -; j_gene: TRBJ2-7; CDR3aa: CASSIGQGAGYEQYF; CDR3nt: TGTGCCAGCAGCATAGGACAGGGGGCGGGGTACGAGCAGTACTTC
v_gene: TRBV19; d_gene: TRBD2; abundance: -; j_gene: TRBJ2-1; CDR3aa: CASSSAVAGGSYNEQFF; CDR3nt: TGTGCCAGTAGTTCTGCCGTAGCGGGAGGCTCCTACAATGAGCAGTTCTTC
v_gene: TRBV5-4; d_gene: TRBD1; abundance: -; j_gene: TRBJ2-7; CDR3aa: CASSRTGSSYEQYF; CDR3nt: TGTGCCAGCAGCAGGACAGGGAGCTCCTACGAGCAGTACTTC
v_gene: TRBV14; d_gene: -; abundance: -; j_gene: TRBJ2-1; CDR3aa: CASSHRLGLYNEQFF; CDR3nt: TGTGCCAGCAGCCATCGACTGGGGCTCTACAATGAGCAGTTCTTC
v_gene: TRBV19; d_gene: TRBD1; abundance: -; j_gene: TRBJ1-3; CDR3aa: CASNPTGAGNTIYF; CDR3nt: TGTGCCAGTAACCCGACAGGGGCGGGAAACACCATATATTTT
v_gene: TRBV7-2; d_gene: -; abundance: once; j_gene: TRBJ2-1; CDR3aa: CASSLVGRGSSGYYNEQFF; CDR3nt: TGTGCCAGCAGCTTAGTGGGCAGGGGGTCTAGCGGGTACTACAATGAGCAGTTCTTC
v_gene: TRBV4-3; d_gene: -; abundance: -; j_gene: TRBJ1-2; CDR3aa: CASSQDRGSGYTF; CDR3nt: TGCGCCAGCAGCCAAGACAGGGGCAGTGGCTACACCTTC
v_gene: TRBV5-8; d_gene: TRBD1; abundance: -; j_gene: TRBJ1-5; CDR3aa: CASTPTGIQPQHF; CDR3nt: TGTGCCAGCACCCCGACAGGGATCCAGCCCCAGCATTTT
v_gene: TRBV7-3; d_gene: -; abundance: -; j_gene: TRBJ1-2; CDR3aa: CASSVAGTNYGYTF; CDR3nt: TGTGCCAGCAGCGTCGCGGGGACTAACTATGGCTACACCTTC
v_gene: TRBV5-5; d_gene: -; abundance: -; j_gene: TRBJ2-7; CDR3aa: CASSLDFQRGMISYEQYF; CDR3nt: TGTGCCAGCAGCTTGGACTTTCAACGGGGGATGATATCCTACGAGCAGTACTTC
v_gene: TRBV30; d_gene: -; abundance: -; j_gene: TRBJ2-5; CDR3aa: CAWSGQDQETQYF; CDR3nt: TGTGCCTGGAGTGGACAGGACCAAGAGACCCAGTACTTC
v_gene: TRBV4-2; d_gene: -; abundance: -; j_gene: TRBJ2-2; CDR3aa: CASSQEAGSNTGELFF; CDR3nt: TGTGCCAGCAGCCAAGAGGCAGGCAGTAACACCGGGGAGCTGTTTTTT
v_gene: TRBV19; d_gene: -; abundance: -; j_gene: TRBJ2-3; CDR3aa: CASSIPQAGDTQYF; CDR3nt: TGTGCCAGTAGTATCCCTCAGGCAGGCGATACGCAGTATTTT
v_gene: TRBV3-1/TRBV3-2; d_gene: -; abundance: -; j_gene: TRBJ2-5; CDR3aa: CASSLGTSQETQYF; CDR3nt: TGTGCCAGCAGCCTAGGGACTTCTCAAGAGACCCAGTACTTC
v_gene: TRBV29-1; d_gene: TRBD1; abundance: -; j_gene: TRBJ2-7; CDR3aa: CSIRDRGNFDEQYF; CDR3nt: TGCAGCATAAGGGACAGGGGGAATTTTGACGAGCAGTACTTC
v_gene: TRBV19; d_gene: TRBD1; abundance: -; j_gene: TRBJ2-7; CDR3aa: CASSTHRGSYEQYF; CDR3nt: TGTGCCAGTAGTACCCACAGGGGGTCCTACGAGCAGTACTTC
v_gene: TRBV5-8; d_gene: -; abundance: once; j_gene: TRBJ1-2; CDR3aa: CASSLAAGRRGYTF; CDR3nt: TGTGCCAGCAGCTTGGCGGCGGGGCGCCGTGGCTACACCTTC
v_gene: TRBV5-4; d_gene: TRBD1; abundance: -; j_gene: TRBJ1-1; CDR3aa: CASSLATGGVFTEAFF; CDR3nt: TGTGCCAGCAGCTTGGCCACAGGGGGTGTATTCACTGAAGCTTTCTTT
v_gene: TRBV7-2; d_gene: -; abundance: few; j_gene: TRBJ2-7; CDR3aa: CASSLQQSYEQYF; CDR3nt: TGTGCCAGCAGCTTACAACAGAGCTACGAGCAGTACTTC
v_gene: TRBV19; d_gene: TRBD1; abundance: once; j_gene: TRBJ2-5; CDR3aa: CASSSPTGGVQETQYF; CDR3nt: TGTGCCAGTAGTAGCCCTACAGGGGGCGTCCAAGAGACCCAGTACTTC
v_gene: TRBV19; d_gene: TRBD1; abundance: -; j_gene: TRBJ2-7; CDR3aa: CASQIGQGPYEQYF; CDR3nt: TGTGCCAGCCAAATCGGACAGGGACCCTACGAGCAGTACTTC
v_gene: TRBV29-1; d_gene: -; abundance: -; j_gene: TRBJ2-7; CDR3aa: CSVSDIYEQYF; CDR3nt: TGCAGCGTTTCGGACATATACGAGCAGTACTTC
v_gene: TRBV2; d_gene: -; abundance: -; j_gene: TRBJ2-7; CDR3aa: CASSISRDSYEQYF; CDR3nt: TGTGCCAGCAGCATAAGCAGGGACTCCTACGAGCAGTACTTC
v_gene: TRBV11-3; d_gene: -; abundance: -; j_gene: TRBJ2-2; CDR3aa: CASSLAGPGELFF; CDR3nt: TGTGCCAGCAGCTTAGCAGGGCCCGGGGAGCTGTTTTTT
v_gene: TRBV7-2; d_gene: TRBD1; abundance: -; j_gene: TRBJ1-1; CDR3aa: CASSWTGGERVEAFF; CDR3nt: TGTGCCAGCAGCTGGACAGGGGGCGAACGGGTTGAAGCTTTCTTT
v_gene: TRBV7-2; d_gene: -; abundance: few; j_gene: TRBJ2-7; CDR3aa: CASNLRGPIYEQYF; CDR3nt: TGTGCCAGCAACCTCAGGGGCCCTATCTACGAGCAGTACTTC
v_gene: TRBV6-6; d_gene: -; abundance: -; j_gene: TRBJ1-2; CDR3aa: CASSPGGLGSYGYTF; CDR3nt: TGTGCCAGCAGTCCCGGAGGGTTAGGATCGTATGGCTACACCTTC
v_gene: TRBV2; d_gene: -; abundance: -; j_gene: TRBJ2-7; CDR3aa: CASTEGVFYEQYF; CDR3nt: TGTGCCAGCACCGAGGGTGTTTTCTACGAGCAGTACTTC
v_gene: TRBV10-3; d_gene: -; abundance: -; j_gene: TRBJ1-3; CDR3aa: CAISEVQGMGNTIYF; CDR3nt: TGTGCCATCAGTGAAGTTCAGGGAATGGGAAACACCATATATTTT
v_gene: TRBV2; d_gene: -; abundance: -; j_gene: TRBJ2-2; CDR3aa: CASSVGGGRTGELFF; CDR3nt: TGTGCCAGCAGCGTTGGAGGGGGCCGAACCGGGGAGCTGTTTTTT
v_gene: TRBV29-1; d_gene: TRBD2; abundance: -; j_gene: TRBJ2-1; CDR3aa: CSAQLAVLSYNEQFF; CDR3nt: TGCAGCGCCCAACTAGCGGTGCTTTCCTACAATGAGCAGTTCTTC
v_gene: TRBV4-2; d_gene: -; abundance: -; j_gene: TRBJ2-2; CDR3aa: CASSQGAGTGELFF; CDR3nt: TGTGCCAGCAGCCAAGGGGCTGGCACCGGGGAGCTGTTTTTT
v_gene: TRBV7-2; d_gene: TRBD1; abundance: -; j_gene: TRBJ1-2; CDR3aa: CASSPLGQVYGYTF; CDR3nt: TGTGCCAGCAGCCCCCTCGGACAGGTCTATGGCTACACCTTC
v_gene: TRBV29-1; d_gene: -; abundance: -; j_gene: TRBJ1-2; CDR3aa: CSVSVANYGYTF; CDR3nt: TGCAGCGTCTCTGTAGCTAACTATGGCTACACCTTC
v_gene: TRBV4-1; d_gene: -; abundance: -; j_gene: TRBJ1-2; CDR3aa: CASSQDLGQYGYGYTF; CDR3nt: TGCGCCAGCAGCCAAGATCTCGGACAGTATGGGTATGGCTACACCTTC
v_gene: TRBV4-1; d_gene: TRBD2; abundance: -; j_gene: TRBJ2-3; CDR3aa: CASSQEMGGDTQYF; CDR3nt: TGCGCCAGCAGCCAAGAGATGGGAGGGGATACGCAGTATTTT
v_gene: TRBV29-1; d_gene: -; abundance: few; j_gene: TRBJ2-7; CDR3aa: CSVGDSYEQYF; CDR3nt: TGCAGCGTGGGAGATTCCTACGAGCAGTACTTC
v_gene: TRBV19; d_gene: TRBD1; abundance: once; j_gene: TRBJ1-2; CDR3aa: CASSSQGEPLSWYGYTF; CDR3nt: TGTGCCAGTAGTTCACAGGGGGAACCCCTTTCGTGGTATGGCTACACCTTC
v_gene: TRBV27; d_gene: TRBD1; abundance: once; j_gene: TRBJ2-7; CDR3aa: CASSYGTGSSSEQYF; CDR3nt: TGTGCCAGCAGTTATGGGACAGGGTCTTCTTCCGAGCAGTACTTC